This TCR beta chain was identified in a study of blood T cell repertoires in COVID-19. Study-wide context: The United States, Italy and Spain supplied acute and convalescent COVID-19 samples. In each case, the material was cDNA or gDNA derived from T cells, B-cell-depleted T cells, or PBMCs.

Germline V lookup: CDR1 MRHNA, CDR2 SNTAGT. The CDR3 contains 15 residues. V lost 6 bases and J 4 bases, leaving 18 bases between the germline ends. Study processing details: Nucleated cell counts were estimated from reference gene primer amplification. The table came from immunoSEQ multiplex PCR; TCRdb's copy has only in-frame clones and leaves some out. Clonal size and the V and J genes are those of that table, whereas D and trimming came from the DNA. Found here are 120,000 or so clones, around 83% of them singletons; the top ten hold about an eighth. The sequenced sample was peripheral blood. This sequence was found in a man aged 55-75 years with acute or convalescent COVID-19. The genes are TRBV6-4 and TRBJ1-2; D is perhaps TRBD1 (5 bases). CDR3 residues: CASSSSRGNVYGYTF. The CDR3 nucleotides are TGTGCCAGCAGCTCGAGCCGGGGGAACGTCTATGGCTACACCTTC.